The present T cell receptor (beta chain) was sequenced within a study of T-cell memory formation after mild COVID-19. Study at large: Most TCR clusters belonged to a single donor.

Each CDR3 protein is one row after TCRdb ran MiXCR on the 5' RACE reads. The sample contains around 130,000 distinct CDR3 sequences, approximately 6.2% of which appear only once. The V end lost 5 bases, the J end lost 5 bases, and 12 bases lay between the germline ends. The CDR3 spans 14 residues. CDR1 and CDR2 from the germline V gene are SGHAT and FQDESV (reference sequence). This clonotype was recorded many times. The receptor's source is an adult woman who had mild COVID-19 (a few samples of this study predate the infection). Cell type and time point are not known. The sequenced sample consisted of PBMCs or a T cell subset sorted from them (not recorded which). V is TRBV11-1 and J is TRBJ2-2; a possible D gene is TRBD1 (6 bases). CDR3 in amino acids: CASSPWGQTGELFF. CDR3 nucleotide sequence: TGTGCCAGCAGCCCTTGGGGACAAACCGGGGAGCTGTTTTTT.